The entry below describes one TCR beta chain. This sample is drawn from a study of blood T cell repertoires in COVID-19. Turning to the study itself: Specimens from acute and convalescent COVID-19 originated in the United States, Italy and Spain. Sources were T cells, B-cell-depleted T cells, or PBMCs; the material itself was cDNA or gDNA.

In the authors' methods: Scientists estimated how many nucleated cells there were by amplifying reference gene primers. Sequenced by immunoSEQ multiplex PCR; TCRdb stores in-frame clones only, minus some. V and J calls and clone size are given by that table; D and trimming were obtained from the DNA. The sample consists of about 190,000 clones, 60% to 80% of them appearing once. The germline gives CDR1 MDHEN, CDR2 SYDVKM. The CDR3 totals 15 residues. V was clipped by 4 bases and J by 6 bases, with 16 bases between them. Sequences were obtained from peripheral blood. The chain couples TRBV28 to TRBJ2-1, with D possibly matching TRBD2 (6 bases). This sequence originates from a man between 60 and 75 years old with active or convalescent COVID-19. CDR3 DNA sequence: TGTGCCAGCAGTTCGACTAAAGCGGGCTCCAATGAGCAGTTCTTC. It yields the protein CASSSTKAGSNEQFF. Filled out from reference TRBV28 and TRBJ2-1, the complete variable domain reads DVKVTQSSRYLVKRTGEKVFLECVQDMDHENMFWYRQDPGLGLRLIYFSYDVKMKEKGDIPEGYSVSREKKERFSLILESASTNQTSMYLCASSSTKAGSNEQFFGPGTRLTVL.